The clone carrying this T cell receptor (beta chain) showed up just a few times. These data come from a study of blood T cell repertoires in COVID-19. Across the study: The origin of the acute and convalescent COVID-19 samples was the United States, Italy and Spain. T cells, B-cell-depleted T cells, or PBMCs supplied cDNA or gDNA.

Original handling: Reference gene primers were amplified, and this amplification served to estimate nucleated cell counts. Here immunoSEQ multiplex PCR was the method, and the copy in TCRdb shows in-frame clones only, minus some. D and trimming were read from the DNA, whereas the V and J calls and clone size are those reported in that table. Of roughly 49,000 clones listed, nearly 85% were seen once; the top ten hold approximately 15%. Trimming pared 3 bases from V and 5 bases from J, leaving 21 bases between. This CDR3 has 16 residues. CDR1 and CDR2 from the germline V gene are SGHNT and YYREEE (reference sequence).

The sequence derives from a man in his forties with acute or convalescent COVID-19. This sequence joins TRBV5-4 and TRBJ2-7, with D possibly matching TRBD2 (5 bases). Sequencing was done on a sample of peripheral blood. The CDR3 nucleotides are TGTGCCAGCAGCTCGGGATATGGACGGGCCCCTCACGAGCAGTACTTC. It specifies CASSSGYGRAPHEQYF. Complete variable domain (other parts from reference TRBV5-4 and TRBJ2-7): ETGVTQSPTHLIKTRGQQVTLRCSSQSGHNTVSWYQQALGQGPQFIFQYYREEENGRGNFPPRFSGLQFPNYSSELNVNALELDDSALYLCASSSGYGRAPHEQYFGPGTRLTVT.